This T cell receptor beta chain was retrieved from a study of shared clonotypes between healthy human individuals. The CDR3 is 13 residues long. Germline values: CDR1 SGHNT, CDR2 YYREEE (reference sequence). Trimming shortened V by 1 base and J by 2 bases, and 6 bases separated the two germline ends. Findings of the study overall: Genetic and exposure-history diversity was limited by the few donors.

The assay was immunoSEQ multiplex PCR, and TCRdb's table has in-frame clones only and misses some. The data contain approximately 980,000 clones, 70% to 85% of them singletons. Worth noting for this clone: Its antigen is undetermined. Different DNA sequences within this sample yield the same CDR3.

Sequenced: memory CD4+ T cells sorted from blood. Stated subset: CD45RA-negative fraction. The receptor comes from a man between 18 and 29 years old in good health. V usage is TRBV5-4 and J usage is TRBJ2-5, with no clear D. The CDR3 sequence: CASSLSGQETQYF. As DNA, the CDR3 is TGTGCCAGCAGCTTGTCCGGGCAAGAGACCCAGTACTTC.